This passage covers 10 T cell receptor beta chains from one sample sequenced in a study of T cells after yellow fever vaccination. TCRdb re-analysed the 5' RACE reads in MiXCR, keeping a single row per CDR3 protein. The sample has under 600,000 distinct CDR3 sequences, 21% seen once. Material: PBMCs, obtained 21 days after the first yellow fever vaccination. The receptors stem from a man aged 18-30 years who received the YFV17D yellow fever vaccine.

The CDR3: CASSPPKYRSRDNTEAFF. The CDR3 region has the DNA TGTGCCAGCTCACCACCGAAATATAGGAGCAGGGACAACACTGAAGCTTTCTTT. The rearrangement joins TRBV18 to TRBJ1-1, with a tentative D call TRBD1 (5 bases). This CDR3 contains 18 residues. Germline CDR1 is KGHSH and CDR2 is LQKENI. V dropped 0 bases and J dropped 2 bases, with 19 bases sitting between them.

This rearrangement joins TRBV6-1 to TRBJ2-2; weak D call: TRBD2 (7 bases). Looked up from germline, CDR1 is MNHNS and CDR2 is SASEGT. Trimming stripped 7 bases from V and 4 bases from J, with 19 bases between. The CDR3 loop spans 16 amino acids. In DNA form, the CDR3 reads TGTGCCAGCACTCTTGTGGCGGGGGCGTTCACCGGGGAGCTGTTTTTT. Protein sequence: CASTLVAGAFTGELFF.

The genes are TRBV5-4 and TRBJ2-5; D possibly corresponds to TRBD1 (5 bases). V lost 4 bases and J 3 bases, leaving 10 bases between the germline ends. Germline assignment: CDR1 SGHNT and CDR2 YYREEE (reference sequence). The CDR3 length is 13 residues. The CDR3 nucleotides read TGTGCCAGCAGCAGACAGTTAGAAGAGACCCAGTACTTC. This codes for CASSRQLEETQYF.

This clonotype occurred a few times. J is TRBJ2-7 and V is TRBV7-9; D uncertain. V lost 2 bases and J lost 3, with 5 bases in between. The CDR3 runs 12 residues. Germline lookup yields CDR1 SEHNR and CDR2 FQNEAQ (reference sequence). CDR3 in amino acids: CASSLPLYEQYF. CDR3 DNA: TGTGCCAGCAGCTTACCCCTCTACGAGCAGTACTTC.

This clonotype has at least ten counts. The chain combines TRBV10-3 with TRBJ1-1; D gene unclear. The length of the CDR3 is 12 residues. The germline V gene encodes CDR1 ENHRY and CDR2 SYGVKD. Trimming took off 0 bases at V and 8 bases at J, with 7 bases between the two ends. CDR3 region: CAISESGSEAFF. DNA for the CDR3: TGTGCCATCAGTGAGTCCGGTTCAGAAGCTTTCTTT.

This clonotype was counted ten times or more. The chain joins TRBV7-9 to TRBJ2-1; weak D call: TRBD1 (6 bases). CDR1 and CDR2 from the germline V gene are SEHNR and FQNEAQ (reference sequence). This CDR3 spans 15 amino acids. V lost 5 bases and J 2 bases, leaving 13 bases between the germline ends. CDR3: CASSQRQAAYNEQFF. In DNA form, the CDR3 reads TGTGCCAGCAGCCAGCGACAGGCAGCCTACAATGAGCAGTTCTTC. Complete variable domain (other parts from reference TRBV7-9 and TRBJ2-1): DTGVSQNPRHKITKRGQNVTFRCDPISEHNRLYWYRQTLGQGPEFLTYFQNEAQLEKSRLLSDRFSAERPKGSFSTLEIQRTEQGDSAMYLCASSQRQAAYNEQFFGPGTRLTVL.

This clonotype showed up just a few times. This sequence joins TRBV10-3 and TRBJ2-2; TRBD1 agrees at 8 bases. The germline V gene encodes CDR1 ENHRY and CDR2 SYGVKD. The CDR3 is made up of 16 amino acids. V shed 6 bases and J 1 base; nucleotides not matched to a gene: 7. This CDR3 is CAISREGTGNTGELFF. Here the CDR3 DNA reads TGTGCCATCAGCCGAGAGGGGACAGGGAACACCGGGGAGCTGTTTTTT.

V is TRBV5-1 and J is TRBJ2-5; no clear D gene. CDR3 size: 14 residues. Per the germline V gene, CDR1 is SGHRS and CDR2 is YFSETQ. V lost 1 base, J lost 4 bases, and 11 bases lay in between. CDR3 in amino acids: CASSLSPSGETQYF. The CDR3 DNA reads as TGCGCCAGCAGCTTGAGTCCCTCGGGAGAGACCCAGTACTTC.

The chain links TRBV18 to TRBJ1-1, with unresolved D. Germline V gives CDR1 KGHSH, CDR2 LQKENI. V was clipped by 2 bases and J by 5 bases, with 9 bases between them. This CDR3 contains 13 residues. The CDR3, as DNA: TGTGCCAGCTCACCAGTTTTGACGACTGAAGCTTTCTTT. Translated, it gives CASSPVLTTEAFF.

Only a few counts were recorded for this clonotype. CDR3 in amino acids: CASSIDRGQETQYF. The CDR3 DNA reads TGCGCCAGCAGCATCGACAGGGGTCAAGAGACCCAGTACTTC. This chain connects TRBV5-1 to TRBJ2-5; 8 bases are shared with TRBD1. V trimming: 4 bases; J trimming: 2 bases; junction bases outside the gene matches: 4. This CDR3 region has 14 residues. Germline-derived CDR1 and CDR2 are SGHRS and YFSETQ.